This entry lists 2 T cell receptor beta chains sequenced from one sample in a study of Ad26.COV2.S vaccination and SARS-CoV-2 variants. Sequenced by immunoSEQ multiplex PCR; TCRdb stores in-frame clones only, minus some. The sample lists over 85,000 clones, around 81% occurring once. The sample here was peripheral blood, taken after recovery from COVID-19. These receptors all come from a human donor who had recovered from COVID-19.

This clone was picked up a small number of times. V is TRBV30 and J is TRBJ1-3, with D perhaps TRBD1 (5 bases). Germline loops: CDR1 GTSNPN, CDR2 SVGIG (reference sequence). CDR3 length equals 13 residues. The V gene lost 4 bases and the J gene lost 4 bases, with 11 bases spanning the gap. CDR3 coding DNA: TGTGCCTGGAACCCCAGACAGGGAAACACCATATATTTT. Translated, it gives CAWNPRQGNTIYF.

This chain connects TRBV6-5 to TRBJ1-2; D call uncertain. Germline values: CDR1 MNHEY, CDR2 SVGAGI. This CDR3 spans 13 amino acids. V lost 2 bases to trimming and J lost 8 bases, with 12 bases between them. CDR3 in DNA: TGTGCCAGCAGTTACAGTCAGACCGGGGGCTACACCTTC. As protein: CASSYSQTGGYTF.